This T cell receptor (beta chain) was obtained from a study of T cells in Graves' hyperthyroidism and ophthalmopathy. Overall study findings and caveats: A median 6.5 months before onset, the model predicted ophthalmopathy.

V was cut by 0 bases and J by 1 base, with 6 bases left in between. Germline values: CDR1 GTSNPN, CDR2 SVGIG (reference sequence). The CDR3 is 13 amino acids. Regarding this clonotype: The antigen remains undetermined.

RNA transcripts gave rise to amplified TCR beta CDR3 regions. Using the HTBI primer set, a first-round RT-PCR was run on the TCR CDR3. TCRdb re-analysed the multiplex PCR reads in MiXCR, keeping a single row per CDR3 protein. The sample consists of about 340,000 distinct CDR3 sequences, over 15% of them appearing once. The genes are TRBV30 and TRBJ1-1; D call uncertain. The specimen sequenced was blood. This receptor was obtained from a woman aged 45-65 years with Graves' hyperthyroidism. CDR3 sequence (DNA): TGTGCCTGGAGTGTATTTGGGAACACTGAAGCTTTCTTT. This translates into CAWSVFGNTEAFF.